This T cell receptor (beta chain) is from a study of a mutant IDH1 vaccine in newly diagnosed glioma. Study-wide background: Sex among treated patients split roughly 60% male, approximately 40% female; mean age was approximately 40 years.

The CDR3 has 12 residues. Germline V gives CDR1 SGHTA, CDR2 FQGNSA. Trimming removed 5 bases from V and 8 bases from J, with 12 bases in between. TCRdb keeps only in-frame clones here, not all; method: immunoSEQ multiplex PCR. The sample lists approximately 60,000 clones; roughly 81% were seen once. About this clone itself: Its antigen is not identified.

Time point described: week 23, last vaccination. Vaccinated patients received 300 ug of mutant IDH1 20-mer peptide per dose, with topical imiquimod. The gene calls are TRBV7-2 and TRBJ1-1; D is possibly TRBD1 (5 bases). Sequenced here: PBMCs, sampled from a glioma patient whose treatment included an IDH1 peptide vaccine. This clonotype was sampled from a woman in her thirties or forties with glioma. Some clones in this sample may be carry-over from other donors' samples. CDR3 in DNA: TGTGCCAGCAGCATTAGGCCAGGGGAAGCTTTCTTT. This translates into CASSIRPGEAFF.